This note documents a single TCR beta chain sequence. The repertoire was sequenced with immunoSEQ multiplex PCR; TCRdb's copy has only in-frame clones and lacks some. The profile covers around 100,000 clones, with under 90% appearing a single time and approximately 2.9% taken by the ten largest. The sample originates from a study of T cell clones after liver transplantation. About the research overall: Patients counted as tolerant after at least one year off all immunosuppression, enzymes not exceeding twice normal.

The germline gives CDR1 SNHLY, CDR2 FYNNEI. The CDR3 sequence is 14 residues long. The germline V and J ends were trimmed by 7 bases and 4 bases, with 13 bases remaining between them. Sequenced material: CD4+ T cells from blood, taken approximately 50 months after liver transplant. The receptor was derived from a human patient who received a liver transplant. Some T cells may be graft donor cells. This chain joins TRBV2 and TRBJ2-2; D might be TRBD2 (6 bases). The CDR3 DNA reads as TGTGCCAGCACCGCTGGAGGGCGCACCGGGGAGCTGTTTTTT. Translation gives CASTAGGRTGELFF.